These 32 T cell receptor beta chains originate from one sample sequenced in a study of glioma-infiltrating T cells. TCR alpha and beta CDR3 regions were amplified from RNA using iRepertoire nested multiplex PCR. TCRdb fed the multiplex PCR reads into MiXCR, producing one record per CDR3 protein. The data show some 130,000 distinct CDR3 sequences, under 25% seen once. Sample: glioma tissue, nonneoplastic brain tissue, or PBMCs (not recorded which). The source is a human donor with low-grade glioma or glioblastoma, undergoing nonglioma brain surgery, or in good health (not recorded which).

This clonotype was recorded many times. The gene calls are TRBV7-8 and TRBJ1-1; D remains ambiguous. Germline values: CDR1 SGHVS, CDR2 FQNEAQ. This CDR3 has 11 residues. V was clipped by 1 base and J by 7 bases, with 4 bases between them. CDR3 loop: CASSLGYEAFF. The CDR3 DNA reads TGTGCCAGCAGCTTAGGTTATGAAGCTTTCTTT.

This chain joins TRBV11-2 and TRBJ2-1, with D unclear. Germline CDR1 SGHAT, CDR2 FQNNGV. Trimming removed 2 bases at V and 6 bases at J, with 14 bases between. This CDR3 has 15 residues. The CDR3 DNA reads as TGTGCCAGCAGCTTAAATCCCCCACCCCGCAATGAGCAGTTCTTC. It encodes CASSLNPPPRNEQFF. The whole variable domain, remainder taken from reference TRBV11-2 and TRBJ2-1, is EAGVAQSPRYKIIEKRQSVAFWCNPISGHATLYWYQQILGQGPKLLIQFQNNGVVDDSQLPKDRFSAERLKGVDSTLKIQPAKLEDSAVYLCASSLNPPPRNEQFFGPGTRLTVL.

There are a few counts of this clonotype. The chain has TRBV4-1 and TRBJ1-5, with TRBD1 matching over 9 bases. CDR3 length: 16 amino acids. After removal of 3 bases from V and 5 bases from J, the junction contained 8 bases not matched to a gene. CDR1 is MGHRA and CDR2 is YSYEKL in the germline V gene. In DNA, the CDR3 is TGCGCCAGCAGCCATGAGGCTGACAGGGGGGATCAGCCCCAGCATTTT. It translates to CASSHEADRGDQPQHF.

The chain employs TRBV7-2 and TRBJ2-6; D gene ambiguous. The CDR3 loop spans 14 amino acids. The V gene's germline CDR1 is SGHTA and CDR2 FQGNSA. Trimming pared 4 bases from V and 0 bases from J, leaving 4 bases between. The CDR3 DNA reads as TGTGCCAGCAGCTCATTCTCTGGGGCCAACGTCCTGACTTTC. It encodes CASSSFSGANVLTF.

The rearrangement uses TRBV7-3 and TRBJ2-2, with D hard to call. The germline gives CDR1 SGHTA, CDR2 FQGTGA. CDR3 size: 15 residues. Trimming took off 3 bases at V and 5 bases at J, with 13 bases between the two ends. This chain's CDR3 is CASSLETGLTGELFF. The CDR3 DNA follows: TGTGCCAGCAGCTTGGAGACCGGCCTAACCGGGGAGCTGTTTTTT.

This clonotype was counted at least ten times. The chain combines TRBV6-1 with TRBJ2-5; 11 positions match TRBD1. V trimming: 6 bases; J trimming: 3 bases; junction bases outside the gene matches: 6. CDR3 length: 15 amino acids. The V gene's germline CDR1 is MNHNS and CDR2 SASEGT. The CDR3 DNA sequence: TGTGCCAGCAGCCGTATGGGACAGGGGGAAGAGACCCAGTACTTC. Its translation is CASSRMGQGEETQYF.

The rearrangement uses TRBV4-1 and TRBJ1-3; D not resolved. The V gene lost 6 bases and the J gene lost 3 bases, with 9 bases spanning the gap. This CDR3 contains 13 residues. Germline CDR1 is MGHRA and CDR2 is YSYEKL. In DNA form, the CDR3 reads TGCGCCAGCAGTGAAGCCGATGGAAACACCATATATTTT. It specifies CASSEADGNTIYF.

A few counts support this clonotype. V and J are TRBV4-2 and TRBJ2-1; no reliable D call. CDR3 length: 12 residues. Germline CDR1 reads LGHNA; CDR2 reads YNFKEQ. V lost 1 base and J lost 12, with 10 bases in between. The chain's CDR3 is CASSQVRDGQFF. CDR3 DNA: TGTGCCAGCAGCCAAGTTAGAGATGGGCAGTTCTTC.

The table lists this clonotype with many counts. V usage is TRBV27 and J usage is TRBJ2-1, with TRBD1 matching 8 bases. This CDR3 has 13 amino acids. V shed 4 bases and J 10 bases; nucleotides not matched to a gene: 6. Germline CDR1 MNHEY, CDR2 SMNVEV (reference sequence). The CDR3 region is CASSSQGEYEQFF. The CDR3 DNA sequence: TGTGCCAGCAGTTCACAGGGGGAGTACGAGCAGTTCTTC.

V gene TRBV11-2 combines with J gene TRBJ1-3; D is ambiguous. The CDR3 consists of 15 residues. CDR1 SGHAT and CDR2 FQNNGV come from the germline V gene. Trimming pared 5 bases from V and 3 bases from J, leaving 14 bases between. CDR3 DNA sequence: TGTGCCAGCAGCCCCCAACGGGGAGGTGGAAACACCATATATTTT. It codes for CASSPQRGGGNTIYF.

For this clonotype: This may be a read error, as it is one base from a much larger clone. The CDR3 ends on some other residue instead of the conserved phenylalanine or tryptophan, so this is likely a read error. The chain couples TRBV28 to TRBJ2-3, with 10 positions matching TRBD1. Germline V gives CDR1 MDHEN, CDR2 SYDVKM. The V segment lost 4 bases and the J segment 5 bases; nucleotides outside the gene matches: 6. The CDR3 totals 15 residues. In DNA form, the CDR3 reads TGTGCCAGCAGTTACCGACAGGGGGCCGGAGATACGCAGTATCTT. It encodes CASSYRQGAGDTQYL.

This clonotype has a handful of counts. This rearrangement joins TRBV28 to TRBJ2-1, with D unclear. Germline V lookup: CDR1 MDHEN, CDR2 SYDVKM. The germline V and J ends were trimmed by 8 bases and 0 bases, with 11 bases remaining between them. The CDR3 runs to 14 residues. The CDR3 spells CASGSWGSYNEQFF. The CDR3 DNA sequence: TGTGCCAGCGGATCCTGGGGCTCCTACAATGAGCAGTTCTTC.

A few counts support this clonotype. This may stem from a read error, because a much larger clone lies one nucleotide away. The genes are TRBV27 and TRBJ2-1; the D gene is possibly TRBD1 (5 bases). The CDR3 has 16 amino acids. Germline-derived CDR1 and CDR2 are MNHEY and SMNVEV (reference sequence). Here the CDR3 DNA reads TGTGCCAGCAACTCCAAGGGGATTATCTCCTACAATGAGCAGCTCTTC. Its translation: CASNSKGIISYNEQLF.

The chain employs TRBV20-1 and TRBJ1-1, with 7 positions matching TRBD1. Germline V gene sequence: CDR1 DFQATT, CDR2 SNEGSKA (reference sequence). The junction had 7 bases not matched to a gene; V was cut back by 0 bases and J by 3 bases. The CDR3 is 15 amino acids. The DNA of the CDR3 is TGCAGTGCTAGAGAAGGTGCCAGGGGGTACACTGAAGCTTTCTTT. It yields the protein CSAREGARGYTEAFF.

V is TRBV7-9 and J is TRBJ2-3; D possibly corresponds to TRBD1 (6 bases). CDR3 length: 14 amino acids. Germline V gene lookup returns CDR1 SEHNR and CDR2 FQNEAQ (reference sequence). V lost 8 bases and J 0 bases, leaving 12 bases between the germline ends. The CDR3: CASPRTASTDTQYF. CDR3 nucleotides: TGTGCCAGCCCCCGGACAGCCAGCACAGATACGCAGTATTTT. Variable domain in full (rest from reference TRBV7-9 and TRBJ2-3): DTGVSQNPRHKITKRGQNVTFRCDPISEHNRLYWYRQTLGQGPEFLTYFQNEAQLEKSRLLSDRFSAERPKGSFSTLEIQRTEQGDSAMYLCASPRTASTDTQYFGPGTRLTVL.

The CDR3 nucleotides are TGTGCCAGCAGTGAAATGCTAGCGGGGGGGGTGCAGTACGTC. Protein product: CASSEMLAGGVQYV. The rearrangement uses TRBV2 and TRBJ2-7; 12 positions agree with TRBD2. The CDR3 sequence is 14 residues long. Germline loops: CDR1 SNHLY, CDR2 FYNNEI. Losses at the gene ends were 2 bases for V and 9 bases for J; bases not matched to a gene: 5.

V and J are TRBV20-1 and TRBJ1-2; a weak D match, TRBD1 (6 bases). V dropped 2 bases and J dropped 8 bases, with 15 bases sitting between them. This CDR3 is built from 13 residues. Germline CDR1 reads DFQATT; CDR2 reads SNEGSKA (reference sequence). The CDR3 region is CSARPRGGGGYTF. CDR3 nucleotide sequence: TGCAGTGCTAGACCGAGGGGGGGGGGCGGCTACACCTTC.

The V call is TRBV19, the J call TRBJ2-5; 10 bases align to TRBD2. Germline V lookup: CDR1 LNHDA, CDR2 SQIVND (reference sequence). V lost 5 bases, J lost 6 bases, and 12 bases stayed unmatched. This CDR3 spans 16 amino acids. For the CDR3, the DNA is TGTGCCAGTAGTTCCCTAGCGGGAGAACTACGGAAGACCCAGTACTTC. This encodes CASSSLAGELRKTQYF.

This clonotype was seen more than once but under ten times. This chain connects TRBV7-9 to TRBJ2-1; TRBD2 matches at 12 bases. The CDR3 extends over 15 amino acids. Germline loops: CDR1 SEHNR, CDR2 FQNEAQ (reference sequence). The trim removed 6 bases at V and 6 bases at J, leaving 6 bases unmatched. DNA for the CDR3: TGTGCCAGCAGATACCTAGCGGGGGGGCGCAATGAGCAGTTCTTC. Protein sequence: CASRYLAGGRNEQFF. The variable domain in full, with the rest retrieved from reference TRBV7-9 and TRBJ2-1, is DTGVSQNPRHKITKRGQNVTFRCDPISEHNRLYWYRQTLGQGPEFLTYFQNEAQLEKSRLLSDRFSAERPKGSFSTLEIQRTEQGDSAMYLCASRYLAGGRNEQFFGPGTRLTVL.

This clonotype was detected only a few times. The chain recombines TRBV20-1 with TRBJ2-3; D not resolved. Trimming cost V 3 bases and J 0 bases, with 22 bases left between them. Germline V lookup: CDR1 DFQATT, CDR2 SNEGSKA (reference sequence). The CDR3 loop spans 18 amino acids. The CDR3 sequence: CSARTPPRNIPSTDTQYF. CDR3 DNA: TGCAGTGCTAGGACTCCTCCCCGAAATATACCTAGCACAGATACGCAGTATTTT.

The rearrangement uses TRBV5-1 and TRBJ1-1, with D unclear. The CDR3 runs to 16 residues. V shed 1 base and J shed 3 bases, with 16 bases lying between them. Germline CDR1 reads SGHRS; CDR2 reads YFSETQ. Here the CDR3 reads CASSLTPTVQDTEAFF. The CDR3 coding sequence is TGCGCCAGCAGCTTGACCCCGACGGTCCAGGACACTGAAGCTTTCTTT.

In this sample, this clonotype turned up a few times. V and J are TRBV14 and TRBJ2-6; D remains unclear. Germline V lookup: CDR1 SGHDN, CDR2 FVKESK. Deletions cut 6 bases from V and 2 bases from J, with 5 bases between. The CDR3 is 13 amino acids. The CDR3 bases are TGTGCCAGCAGGGGGACTGGGGCCAACGTCCTGACTTTC. Translating gives CASRGTGANVLTF.

The J gene is TRBJ1-3, the V gene TRBV12-3 or TRBV12-4; 9 bases are shared with TRBD1. CDR3 length equals 14 residues. V trimming: 6 bases; J trimming: 2 bases; junction bases outside the gene matches: 2. CDR3 loop: CASRGQGAGNTIYF. In DNA, the CDR3 is TGTGCCAGCAGGGGACAGGGAGCTGGAAACACCATATATTTT.

The chain uses TRBV5-6 and TRBJ2-1, with TRBD1 matching 12 bases. The germline V gene encodes CDR1 SGHDT and CDR2 YYEEEE. With V trimmed by 7 bases and J by 7 bases, 6 bases remained unmatched. The length of the CDR3 is 14 residues. Written as DNA, the CDR3 is TGTGCCAGCGGAGGGACAGGGGGCCGTAATGAGCAGTTCTTC. The encoded protein is CASGGTGGRNEQFF. Variable domain in full (rest from reference TRBV5-6 and TRBJ2-1): DAGVTQSPTHLIKTRGQQVTLRCSPKSGHDTVSWYQQALGQGPQFIFQYYEEEERQRGNFPDRFSGHQFPNYSSELNVNALLLGDSALYLCASGGTGGRNEQFFGPGTRLTVL.

This clonotype was counted at least ten times. This rearrangement joins TRBV7-2 to TRBJ1-1; D possibly corresponds to TRBD1 (6 bases). The V gene's germline CDR1 is SGHTA and CDR2 FQGNSA. The CDR3 runs to 15 residues. V dropped 1 base and J dropped 5 bases, with 14 bases sitting between them. The CDR3 DNA is TGTGCCAGCAGCTTAGTTACAGGGCGAAGGACTGAAGCTTTCTTT. It specifies CASSLVTGRRTEAFF.

This clonotype appeared once. Compared with germline, one end of the junction differs, possibly owing to a read error. V gene TRBV7-9 combines with J gene TRBJ1-1; D is perhaps TRBD1 (5 bases). This CDR3 contains 14 residues. Germline CDR1 SEHNR, CDR2 FQNEAQ (reference sequence). This CDR3 reads CASSLPGMDTGAFF. CDR3 bases: TGTGCCAGCAGCTTACCCGGGATGGACACTGGAGCTTTCTTT. The full variable domain, its missing parts supplied by reference TRBV7-9 and TRBJ1-1, is DTGVSQNPRHKITKRGQNVTFRCDPISEHNRLYWYRQTLGQGPEFLTYFQNEAQLEKSRLLSDRFSAERPKGSFSTLEIQRTEQGDSAMYLCASSLPGMDTGAFFGQGTRLTVV.

This clonotype came up a few times. The chain employs TRBV4-1 and TRBJ2-1; 12 positions agree with TRBD2. CDR1 is MGHRA, CDR2 YSYEKL, per germline. The CDR3 has 17 residues. With 3 bases clipped from V and 6 bases from J, the junction kept 9 bases outside the gene matches. The CDR3 is CASSQPGLAGPLNEQFF. In DNA form, the CDR3 reads TGCGCCAGCAGCCAGCCAGGACTAGCGGGGCCTCTCAATGAGCAGTTCTTC.

This chain links TRBV28 with TRBJ2-7; a weak D match, TRBD2 (5 bases). The CDR3 totals 13 residues. Germline-derived CDR1 and CDR2 are MDHEN and SYDVKM. The ends were cut back, 7 bases at V and 9 bases at J, with 19 bases in the middle. CDR3 region: CASTQLLGVRQYV. The CDR3 DNA sequence: TGTGCCAGCACCCAATTACTCGGGGTTAGGCAGTACGTC.

This clonotype has a handful of counts. The chain combines TRBV2 with TRBJ2-1; D remains unclear. In germline, CDR1 is SNHLY, CDR2 FYNNEI. V dropped 3 bases and J dropped 7 bases, with 7 bases sitting between them. The CDR3 is 12 amino acids. The chain's CDR3 is CASSDGLNEQFF. The CDR3 region has the DNA TGTGCCAGCAGTGATGGGCTGAATGAGCAGTTCTTC.

The J gene is TRBJ2-2, the V gene TRBV20-1; 7 nucleotides match TRBD2. The CDR3 consists of 15 residues. Germline V gives CDR1 DFQATT, CDR2 SNEGSKA (reference sequence). Trimming took 0 bases from V and 5 from J; bases not matched to a gene: 6. CDR3 in amino acids: CSAREGGRGTGELFF. The CDR3 DNA reads TGCAGTGCTAGAGAGGGAGGGCGCGGAACCGGGGAGCTGTTTTTT.

This clonotype turned up a few times. The rearrangement uses TRBV24-1 and TRBJ2-3; tentative D call: TRBD1 (6 bases). The germline CDR1 and CDR2 sequences are KGHDR and SFDVKD. V lost 7 bases and J lost 2, with 12 bases in between. The CDR3 totals 14 residues. CDR3: CATSGTFITDTQYF. The CDR3 DNA reads TGTGCCACCAGCGGGACATTTATCACAGATACGCAGTATTTT.

The chain uses TRBV7-3 and TRBJ2-1; D may be TRBD1 or TRBD2 (5 bases each). The germline CDR1 and CDR2 sequences are SGHTA and FQGTGA. Trimming pared 4 bases from V and 5 bases from J, leaving 15 bases between. This CDR3 is built from 15 residues. The CDR3 region has the DNA TGTGCCAGCAGCTCCGCCGGGACGTCAGACAATGAGCAGTTCTTC. Its translation: CASSSAGTSDNEQFF.